Listed below are T cell receptor beta chains from one sample, sequenced in a study of T cell responses to AZD1222 COVID-19 vaccine. Measured with immunoSEQ multiplex PCR; TCRdb has only the in-frame clones, and not every one. The table shows some 100,000 clones, with about nine tenths occurring only once. The sample consisted of peripheral blood, taken on day 0 of AZD1222 vaccination. The receptor set was obtained from an adult in good health. Each CDR3 is given with its conserved first and last residue. The order of the fields is D gene, clone size, V gene, J gene, CDR3 DNA, CDR3 protein. A D gene is named only where the DNA matches it firmly. Size is omitted from some rows. Given values are once, few, many or a class for expanded clones.

D gene: TRBD2
clone size: .
V gene: TRBV4-2
J gene: TRBJ2-1
CDR3 DNA: TGTGCCAGCAGCCAAGATCAGCAGCGGGAGCGCAATGAGCAGTTCTTC
CDR3 protein: CASSQDQQRERNEQFF

D gene: TRBD1
clone size: .
V gene: TRBV3-1/TRBV3-2
J gene: TRBJ2-1
CDR3 DNA: TGTGCCAGCAGCCGCGGACAGGGGGGAAAGTTCTTC
CDR3 protein: CASSRGQGGKFF

D gene: .
clone size: .
V gene: TRBV18
J gene: TRBJ2-2
CDR3 DNA: TGTGCCAGCTCACCTGTCAGGGGAGCCGGGGAGCTGTTTTTT
CDR3 protein: CASSPVRGAGELFF

D gene: .
clone size: .
V gene: TRBV19
J gene: TRBJ2-2
CDR3 DNA: TGTGCCAGTACCACGCCCCACGGGGCTTTGGACACCGGGGAGCTGTTTTTT
CDR3 protein: CASTTPHGALDTGELFF

D gene: .
clone size: .
V gene: TRBV6-2/TRBV6-3
J gene: TRBJ2-1
CDR3 DNA: TGTGCCAGCAGTTACGCGGGGACCGCACACAATGAGCAGTTCTTC
CDR3 protein: CASSYAGTAHNEQFF

D gene: .
clone size: .
V gene: TRBV23-1
J gene: TRBJ2-7
CDR3 DNA: TGCGCCAGCGGAGATAAAACTAGTATATACGAGCAGTACTTC
CDR3 protein: CASGDKTSIYEQYF

D gene: .
clone size: .
V gene: TRBV21-1
J gene: TRBJ1-5
CDR3 DNA: TGTACCAGCAAGGCCGAGGATTATAGCAATCAGCCCCAGCATTTT
CDR3 protein: CTSKAEDYSNQPQHF

D gene: TRBD1
clone size: .
V gene: TRBV18
J gene: TRBJ2-7
CDR3 DNA: TGTGCCAGCTCACCAGGGACAGGGGGGGACGAGCAGTACTTC
CDR3 protein: CASSPGTGGDEQYF

D gene: .
clone size: .
V gene: TRBV3-1/TRBV3-2
J gene: TRBJ1-2
CDR3 DNA: TGTGCCAGCAGCCGGACAGCATCTAACTATGGCTACACCTTC
CDR3 protein: CASSRTASNYGYTF

D gene: .
clone size: .
V gene: TRBV3-1/TRBV3-2
J gene: TRBJ1-4
CDR3 DNA: TGTGCCAGCAGCCAAGACCGTGAAAAACTGTTTTTT
CDR3 protein: CASSQDREKLFF

D gene: TRBD1
clone size: .
V gene: TRBV19
J gene: TRBJ1-3
CDR3 DNA: TGTGCCAGTATTAAGGGGGCCTCTGGAAACACCATATATTTT
CDR3 protein: CASIKGASGNTIYF

D gene: .
clone size: .
V gene: TRBV11-2
J gene: TRBJ2-6
CDR3 DNA: TGTGCCAGCAGCGGGAGGTACCCGACAGGGTACTCTGGGGCCAACGTCCTGACTTTC
CDR3 protein: CASSGRYPTGYSGANVLTF

D gene: .
clone size: .
V gene: TRBV3-1/TRBV3-2
J gene: TRBJ2-7
CDR3 DNA: TGTGCCAGCAGCCAAGCCGATGACGAGCAGTACTTC
CDR3 protein: CASSQADDEQYF

D gene: TRBD1
clone size: .
V gene: TRBV6-5
J gene: TRBJ1-1
CDR3 DNA: TGTGCCAGCAGGGGACAGACGAACACTGAAGCTTTCTTT
CDR3 protein: CASRGQTNTEAFF

D gene: .
clone size: few
V gene: TRBV27
J gene: TRBJ2-3
CDR3 DNA: TGTGCCAGCAGTTTGTCGTCTGGGGCAGATACGCAGTATTTT
CDR3 protein: CASSLSSGADTQYF

D gene: .
clone size: .
V gene: TRBV19
J gene: TRBJ2-6
CDR3 DNA: TGTGCCAGCGCCTTCCCTGGGGCCAACGTCCTGACTTTC
CDR3 protein: CASAFPGANVLTF

D gene: .
clone size: .
V gene: TRBV6-2/TRBV6-3
J gene: TRBJ1-5
CDR3 DNA: TGTGCCAGCAGTTACTCACCAAGACAGCCCCAGCATTTT
CDR3 protein: CASSYSPRQPQHF

D gene: .
clone size: .
V gene: TRBV5-4
J gene: TRBJ2-3
CDR3 DNA: TGTGCCAGCAGCCCGGGCGGACGGATCACAGATACGCAGTATTTT
CDR3 protein: CASSPGGRITDTQYF

D gene: .
clone size: .
V gene: TRBV30
J gene: TRBJ2-6
CDR3 DNA: TGTGCCTGGAGCCACAGATTATCTGGGGCCAACGTCCTGACTTTC
CDR3 protein: CAWSHRLSGANVLTF

D gene: .
clone size: once
V gene: TRBV28
J gene: TRBJ2-5
CDR3 DNA: TGTGCCAGCAGCCTAACCTACCGGGACTTCGGGACCCAGTACTTC
CDR3 protein: CASSLTYRDFGTQYF

D gene: .
clone size: .
V gene: TRBV28
J gene: TRBJ1-2
CDR3 DNA: TGTGCCAGCAGTCTCTTGGCCTTCTATGGCTACACCTTC
CDR3 protein: CASSLLAFYGYTF

D gene: .
clone size: .
V gene: TRBV28
J gene: TRBJ2-7
CDR3 DNA: TGTGCCAGCAGTTTAACAGGGCCCCACGAGCAGTACTTC
CDR3 protein: CASSLTGPHEQYF

D gene: .
clone size: .
V gene: TRBV28
J gene: TRBJ2-1
CDR3 DNA: TGTGCCAGCAGTCTCAACTTGCGCTCCTACAATGAGCAGTTCTTC
CDR3 protein: CASSLNLRSYNEQFF

D gene: .
clone size: once
V gene: TRBV7-2
J gene: TRBJ1-3
CDR3 DNA: TGTGCCAGCGCCCGCTCTGGAAACACCATATATTTT
CDR3 protein: CASARSGNTIYF

D gene: .
clone size: .
V gene: TRBV5-5
J gene: TRBJ1-5
CDR3 DNA: TGTGCCAGCAGCTTGGGGGCAAGTCATCAGCCCCAGCATTTT
CDR3 protein: CASSLGASHQPQHF

D gene: TRBD1
clone size: .
V gene: TRBV9
J gene: TRBJ1-6
CDR3 DNA: TGTGCCAGCAGCGTCGGGACAGATAATTCACCCCTCCACTTT
CDR3 protein: CASSVGTDNSPLHF

D gene: .
clone size: .
V gene: TRBV7-6
J gene: TRBJ2-3
CDR3 DNA: TGTGCCAGCAGCCCCGTGGGGGGACGGGGCACAGATACGCAGTATTTT
CDR3 protein: CASSPVGGRGTDTQYF

D gene: .
clone size: .
V gene: TRBV2
J gene: TRBJ1-2
CDR3 DNA: TGTGCCAGCGGTCAGCAGGTCTATGGCTACACCTTC
CDR3 protein: CASGQQVYGYTF

D gene: .
clone size: .
V gene: TRBV6-1
J gene: TRBJ1-2
CDR3 DNA: TGTGCCAGCAGTGATTTGGTGGCGTATGGCTACACCTTC
CDR3 protein: CASSDLVAYGYTF

D gene: .
clone size: .
V gene: TRBV5-8
J gene: TRBJ2-5
CDR3 DNA: TGTGCCAGCAGCCCTCGTCCGAGCCTAGAAGCCAAAGAGACCCAGTACTTC
CDR3 protein: CASSPRPSLEAKETQYF

D gene: .
clone size: once
V gene: TRBV18
J gene: TRBJ2-7
CDR3 DNA: TGTGCCAGCTCACCAATTGGATCCTACGAGCAGTACTTC
CDR3 protein: CASSPIGSYEQYF